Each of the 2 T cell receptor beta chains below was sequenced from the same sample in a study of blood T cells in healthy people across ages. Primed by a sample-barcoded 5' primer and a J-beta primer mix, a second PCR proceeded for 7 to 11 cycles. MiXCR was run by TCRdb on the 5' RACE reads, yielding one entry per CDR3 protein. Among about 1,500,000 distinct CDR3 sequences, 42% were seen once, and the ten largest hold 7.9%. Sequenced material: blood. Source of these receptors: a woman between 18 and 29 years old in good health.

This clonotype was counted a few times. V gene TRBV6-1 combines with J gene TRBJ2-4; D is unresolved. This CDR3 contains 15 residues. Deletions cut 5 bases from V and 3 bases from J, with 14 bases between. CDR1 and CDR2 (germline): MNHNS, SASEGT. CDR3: CASSSTEVGKNIQYF. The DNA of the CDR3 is TGTGCCAGCAGTTCAACAGAGGTGGGCAAAAACATTCAGTACTTC.

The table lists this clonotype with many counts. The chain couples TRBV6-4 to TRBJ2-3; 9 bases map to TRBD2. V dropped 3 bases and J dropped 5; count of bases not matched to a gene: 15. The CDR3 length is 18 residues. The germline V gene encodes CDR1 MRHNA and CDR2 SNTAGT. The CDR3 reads CASSEGAHFSGGVDTQYF. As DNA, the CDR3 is TGTGCCAGCAGTGAAGGGGCCCATTTTAGCGGGGGAGTAGATACGCAGTATTTT.